One T cell receptor (beta chain) is described in this entry. The entry originates in a study of CD8 T cells in Susac syndrome. The length of the CDR3 is 15 residues. The V segment lost 5 bases and the J segment 4 bases; nucleotides outside the gene matches: 4. Germline loops: CDR1 SGHAT, CDR2 FQDESV (reference sequence). TCR beta sequences were obtained from blood CD8+ and CD4+ T cells. A quantity of roughly 0.5 to 1 ug RNA underwent reverse transcription using random hexamers. It was immunoSEQ multiplex PCR that amplified TCR beta CDR3 across 54 Vbeta and 13 Jbeta. TCRdb re-called the immunoSEQ multiplex PCR reads with MiXCR, one entry per CDR3 protein. The sample records a few hundred thousand distinct CDR3 sequences, approximately 92% being singletons.

The sequenced sample was CD4+ T cells from PBMCs. This chain connects TRBV11-1 to TRBJ2-1; TRBD2 matches at 11 bases. The sequence derives from a human donor with multiple sclerosis. CDR3 in amino acids: CASSRSGGDYNEQFF. The CDR3 DNA reads TGTGCCAGCAGCCGTAGCGGGGGGGATTACAATGAGCAGTTCTTC.